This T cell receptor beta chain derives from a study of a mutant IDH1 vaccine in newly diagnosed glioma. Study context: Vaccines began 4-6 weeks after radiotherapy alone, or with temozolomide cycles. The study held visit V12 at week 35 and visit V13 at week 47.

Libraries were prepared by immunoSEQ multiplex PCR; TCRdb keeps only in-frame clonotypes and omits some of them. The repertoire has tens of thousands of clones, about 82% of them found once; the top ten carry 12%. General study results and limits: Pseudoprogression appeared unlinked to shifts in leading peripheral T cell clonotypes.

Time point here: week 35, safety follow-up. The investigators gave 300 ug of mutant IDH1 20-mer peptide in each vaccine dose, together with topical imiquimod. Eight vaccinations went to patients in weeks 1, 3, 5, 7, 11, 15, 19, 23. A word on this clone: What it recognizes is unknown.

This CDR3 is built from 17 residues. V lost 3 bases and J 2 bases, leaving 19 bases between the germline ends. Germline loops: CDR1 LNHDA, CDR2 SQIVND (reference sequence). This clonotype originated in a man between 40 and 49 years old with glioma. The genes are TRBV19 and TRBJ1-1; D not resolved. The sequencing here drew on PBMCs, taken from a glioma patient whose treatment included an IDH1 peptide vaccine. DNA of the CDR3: TGTGCCAGTAGTATCGGACGTCTTGACATACCCAACACTGAAGCTTTCTTT. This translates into CASSIGRLDIPNTEAFF.